Following are 25 T cell receptor beta chains from one sample sequenced in a study of control samples from healthy donors and cancer patients. Only in-frame clones appear in the TCRdb table, and some are missing; sequencing was by immunoSEQ multiplex PCR. Altogether around 50,000 clones are present, 65% to 90% being singletons, with the ten largest covering about 2.6%. Material: PBMCs. The source of these receptors is a woman aged 45 to 65 with lung cancer.

As for this clone: Other nucleotide sequences from this sample produce the same CDR3. The rearrangement uses TRBV28 and TRBJ2-7; TRBD2 is a possible D gene (6 bases). V gave up 6 bases and J gave up 6 bases, with 18 bases separating them. Per germline, CDR1 MDHEN and CDR2 SYDVKM. The CDR3 has 14 residues. In nucleotides, the CDR3 is TGTGCCAGCAGCCGAGCGGGTGGCTTGTTCGAGCAGTACTTC. As protein: CASSRAGGLFEQYF.

The chain is built from TRBV9 and TRBJ1-3, with D possibly matching TRBD1 (6 bases). Germline CDR1 and CDR2: SGDLS and YYNGEE. V was cut by 4 bases and J by 2 bases, with 16 bases left in between. The length of the CDR3 is 16 residues. The CDR3 is CASSPTRGLTGNTIYF. For the CDR3, the DNA is TGTGCCAGCAGCCCTACCCGGGGGCTAACTGGAAACACCATATATTTT.

The CDR3 DNA reads TGCGCCAGCAGCCAAGATTTTACGTATAGCAATCAGCCCCAGCATTTT. Amino acids: CASSQDFTYSNQPQHF. The V gene is TRBV4-3, the J gene TRBJ1-5; D is unresolved. CDR3 length: 16 residues. V lost 0 bases and J 0 bases, leaving 9 bases between the germline ends. Germline CDR1 and CDR2: LGHNA and YSLEER.

This clone counts as medium-sized. The chain couples TRBV5-4 to TRBJ1-4; no firm D call. Trimming removed 0 bases at V and 0 bases at J, with 3 bases between. Germline V CDR1 and CDR2: SGHNT, YYREEE (reference sequence). The CDR3 is 14 amino acids. The CDR3 loop reads CASSLDATNEKLFF. Here the CDR3 DNA reads TGTGCCAGCAGCTTGGACGCAACTAATGAAAAACTGTTTTTT.

V is TRBV5-1 and J is TRBJ1-1, with D unclear. V lost 1 base and J lost 8, with 12 bases in between. Germline lookup yields CDR1 SGHRS and CDR2 YFSETQ. This CDR3 is built from 13 residues. The DNA of the CDR3 is TGCGCCAGCAGCTTGAACGTCGATCGGGAAGCTTTCTTT. It encodes CASSLNVDREAFF.

The V call is TRBV19, the J call TRBJ1-1; 9 bases are a match to TRBD1. Per germline, CDR1 LNHDA and CDR2 SQIVND (reference sequence). The CDR3 loop spans 12 amino acids. Trimming took 7 bases from V and 6 from J; bases not matched to a gene: 3. CDR3 region: CASNRGRAEAFF. Here the CDR3 DNA reads TGTGCCAGTAACAGGGGGCGGGCTGAAGCTTTCTTT.

The J gene is TRBJ1-1, the V gene TRBV10-3; no clear D gene. V lost 4 bases to trimming and J lost 1 base, with 10 bases between them. Germline V gene data show CDR1 as ENHRY and CDR2 as SYGVKD. The CDR3 has 14 amino acids. In DNA form, the CDR3 reads TGTGCCATCAGTGCGGAGGGCGGGAACACTGAAGCTTTCTTT. Translation: CAISAEGGNTEAFF.

On this clone: Relative to the germline gene, one junction end is altered; a read error may explain this. This chain connects TRBV5-5 to TRBJ2-1; 8 bases are a match to TRBD2. The CDR3 loop spans 11 amino acids. Germline CDR1 is SGHKS and CDR2 is YYEKEE (reference sequence). This chain's CDR3 is CASSSYGTSLF. In nucleotides, the CDR3 is TGTGCCAGCAGCTCATACGGGACTAGTCTCTTC.

On this clone itself: Other DNA sequences in the same sample also yield this CDR3. The chain employs TRBV11-2 and TRBJ2-5, with D unclear. Trimming pared 1 base from V and 5 bases from J, leaving 2 bases between. The V gene's germline CDR1 is SGHAT and CDR2 FQNNGV. This CDR3 has 11 residues. The CDR3 loop is CASSLVETQYF. CDR3 in DNA: TGTGCCAGCAGCTTAGTTGAGACCCAGTACTTC. Full variable domain (remainder filled in from reference TRBV11-2 and TRBJ2-5): EAGVAQSPRYKIIEKRQSVAFWCNPISGHATLYWYQQILGQGPKLLIQFQNNGVVDDSQLPKDRFSAERLKGVDSTLKIQPAKLEDSAVYLCASSLVETQYFGPGTRLLVL.

V usage is TRBV7-2 and J usage is TRBJ2-3; D not certain. CDR1 and CDR2 from the germline V gene are SGHTA and FQGNSA. The CDR3 is 15 amino acids. The germline V and J ends were trimmed by 2 bases and 0 bases, with 9 bases remaining between them. The CDR3 protein is CASSLQAYSTDTQYF. The CDR3, as DNA: TGTGCCAGCAGCTTACAGGCCTACAGCACAGATACGCAGTATTTT.

The rearrangement links TRBV7-9 to TRBJ2-1, with D unresolved. The V end was cut by 7 bases, the J end by 2 bases, with 15 bases between. This CDR3 spans 15 amino acids. Per germline, CDR1 SEHNR and CDR2 FQNEAQ (reference sequence). The chain's CDR3 is CASTLTGGPYNEQFF. The CDR3 nucleotides are TGTGCCAGCACCCTAACTGGCGGACCCTACAATGAGCAGTTCTTC.

In this sample, this clone turned up once. This rearrangement joins TRBV28 to TRBJ2-7; D not resolved. CDR1 is MDHEN and CDR2 is SYDVKM in the germline V gene. This CDR3 contains 12 residues. V was clipped by 3 bases and J by 6 bases, with 9 bases between them. In DNA, the CDR3 is TGTGCCAGCAGTTTTGGTGGCCGCGAGCAGTACTTC. Translated, it gives CASSFGGREQYF.

The gene calls are TRBV3-1 (or the pseudogene TRBV3-2) and TRBJ1-2; D is uncertain. The CDR3 covers 14 residues. Looked up from germline, CDR1 is LGHDT and CDR2 is YNNKEL (reference sequence). The germline V and J ends were trimmed by 4 bases and 4 bases, with 13 bases remaining between them. CDR3 loop: CASSPTSDSYGYTF. Here the CDR3 DNA reads TGTGCCAGCAGCCCTACTTCGGATTCCTATGGCTACACCTTC.

V and J are TRBV6-6 and TRBJ1-3; D not certain. The germline gives CDR1 MNHNY, CDR2 SVGAGI (reference sequence). There are 12 residues in the CDR3. Trimming removed 7 bases at V and 9 bases at J, with 13 bases between. The CDR3 here is CASIPPEGTIYF. As DNA, the CDR3 is TGTGCCAGCATCCCTCCCGAAGGCACCATATATTTT.

This rearrangement joins TRBV5-4 to TRBJ2-3; D possibly corresponds to TRBD2 (7 bases). The CDR3 has 13 residues. Trimming removed 1 base at V and 6 bases at J, with 9 bases between. From germline, CDR1 is SGHNT and CDR2 YYREEE (reference sequence). This CDR3 is CASSLRGADTQYF. CDR3 nucleotide sequence: TGTGCCAGCAGCTTGCGGGGGGCCGATACGCAGTATTTT.

The chain carries TRBV6-5 and TRBJ2-7; 8 nucleotides agree with TRBD1. Looked up from germline, CDR1 is MNHEY and CDR2 is SVGAGI. The length of the CDR3 is 15 residues. V lost 0 bases and J lost 5; bases outside the gene matches: 6. Here the CDR3 reads CASSYSGGQAHEQYF. CDR3 nucleotides: TGTGCCAGCAGTTACTCAGGGGGACAGGCCCACGAGCAGTACTTC.

The genes are TRBV5-1 and TRBJ1-5; a possible D gene is TRBD1 (6 bases). CDR3 length: 15 amino acids. The germline V gene has CDR1 SGHRS and CDR2 YFSETQ. The V and J ends lost 5 bases and 3 bases respectively, with 15 bases between them. The chain's CDR3 is CASRSTTGPNQPQHF. DNA of the CDR3: TGCGCCAGCAGAAGCACAACAGGGCCCAATCAGCCCCAGCATTTT.

The chain carries TRBV19 and TRBJ2-1, with 10 nucleotides matching TRBD2. The CDR3 is 14 residues long. The germline V gene encodes CDR1 LNHDA and CDR2 SQIVND (reference sequence). V lost 5 bases to trimming and J lost 4 bases; unmatched junction nucleotides: 2. DNA of the CDR3: TGTGCCAGTAGTGTACTAGCGGGATACAATGAGCAGTTCTTC. Its translation: CASSVLAGYNEQFF.

The gene calls are TRBV6-1 and TRBJ1-2, with D possibly TRBD1 on 6 matching bases. Germline CDR1 reads MNHNS; CDR2 reads SASEGT. Trimming stripped 2 bases from V and 4 bases from J, with 14 bases between. The CDR3 has 15 amino acids. As DNA, the CDR3 is TGTGCCAGCAGTGAAATAGGAGGGGGTGGCTATGGCTACACCTTC. Its protein is CASSEIGGGGYGYTF.

This clone was seen more than once but under ten times. V usage is TRBV2 and J usage is TRBJ2-7; 9 nucleotides match TRBD1. This CDR3 comprises 15 residues. V trimming: 6 bases; J trimming: 1 base; junction bases outside the gene matches: 7. Germline V lookup: CDR1 SNHLY, CDR2 FYNNEI. CDR3 sequence (DNA): TGTGCCAGCAGGCCACAGGGGGCGATTTCCTACGAGCAGTACTTC. This encodes CASRPQGAISYEQYF.

The chain combines TRBV30 with TRBJ1-2, with D possibly matching TRBD1 (5 bases). Trimming cost V 3 bases and J 4 bases, with 6 bases left between them. CDR1 GTSNPN and CDR2 SVGIG come from the germline V gene (reference sequence). This CDR3 region has 11 residues. The CDR3 spells CAWRDTYGYTF. The CDR3 DNA reads TGTGCCTGGAGGGACACCTATGGCTACACCTTC.

V usage is TRBV6-1 and J usage is TRBJ1-4; D might be TRBD1 (6 bases). Trimming took 7 bases from V and 4 from J, leaving 13 bases between them. CDR3 length equals 14 residues. Germline-derived CDR1 and CDR2 are MNHNS and SASEGT. CDR3 protein: CASTSGGLNEKLFF. The CDR3 coding sequence is TGTGCCAGCACCTCTGGGGGCCTTAATGAAAAACTGTTTTTT.

This sequence joins TRBV5-1 and TRBJ2-1, with 9 nucleotides matching TRBD2. The CDR3 has 15 residues. Losses at the gene ends were 2 bases for V and 6 bases for J; bases not matched to a gene: 6. The germline gives CDR1 SGHRS, CDR2 YFSETQ. The CDR3 region is CASSFGGGASNEQFF. CDR3 nucleotide sequence: TGCGCCAGCAGCTTCGGCGGGGGGGCCAGCAATGAGCAGTTCTTC. Full variable domain (rest looked up from reference TRBV5-1 and TRBJ2-1): KAGVTQTPRYLIKTRGQQVTLSCSPISGHRSVSWYQQTPGQGLQFLFEYFSETQRNKGNFPGRFSGRQFSNSRSEMNVSTLELGDSALYLCASSFGGGASNEQFFGPGTRLTVL.

The CDR3 DNA reads TGTGCCAGCAGTTACATGGGGGGCGGGGATACGCAGTATTTT. The encoded protein is CASSYMGGGDTQYF. V is TRBV6-5 and J is TRBJ2-3; D possibly uses TRBD1 or TRBD2 (6 bases each). CDR1 and CDR2 (germline): MNHEY, SVGAGI. CDR3 length: 14 amino acids. V was clipped by 2 bases and J by 6 bases, with 12 bases between them.

V gene TRBV11-3 combines with J gene TRBJ1-5, with a possible D match to TRBD1 (5 bases). The CDR3 is 13 residues long. Germline-derived CDR1 and CDR2 are SGHNT and YENEEA. The germline V and J ends were trimmed by 5 bases and 3 bases, with 8 bases remaining between them. The CDR3 protein is CASSPGVNQPQHF. The DNA for the CDR3 is TGTGCCAGCAGCCCGGGGGTCAATCAGCCCCAGCATTTT.